This T cell receptor beta chain originates from a study of cytomegalovirus exposure and HLA in healthy donors. About this clone: At the DNA level, this CDR3 is encoded by other sequences in the same sample as well.

In the PCR, 60 Vbeta and 13 Jbeta primers were used. Libraries were prepared by immunoSEQ multiplex PCR; TCRdb keeps only in-frame clonotypes and omits some of them. In total, the table holds over 110,000 clones. This CDR3 has 13 residues. Germline V gene sequence: CDR1 KGHSH, CDR2 LQKENI. The ends were cut back, 3 bases at V and 3 bases at J, with 6 bases in the middle. The chain employs TRBV18 and TRBJ1-5, with no clear D. This clonotype originated in a male donor in good health and CMV-seronegative. Input material: PBMCs. CDR3 nucleotides: TGTGCCAGCTCACCTTCCCTCAATCAGCCCCAGCATTTT. Protein sequence: CASSPSLNQPQHF.